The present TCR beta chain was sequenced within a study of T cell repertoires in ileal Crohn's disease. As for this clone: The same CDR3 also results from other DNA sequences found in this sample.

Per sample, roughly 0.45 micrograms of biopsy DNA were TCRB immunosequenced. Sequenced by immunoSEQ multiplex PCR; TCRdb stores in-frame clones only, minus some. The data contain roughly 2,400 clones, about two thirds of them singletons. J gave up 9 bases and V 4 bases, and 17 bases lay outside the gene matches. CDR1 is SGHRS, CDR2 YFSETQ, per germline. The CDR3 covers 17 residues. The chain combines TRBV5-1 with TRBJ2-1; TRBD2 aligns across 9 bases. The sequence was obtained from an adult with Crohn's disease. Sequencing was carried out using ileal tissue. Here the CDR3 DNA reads TGCGCCAGCAGCGCGGGAGGGGGAGGGGGGGGCCTCGGTGAGCAGTTCTTC. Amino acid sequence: CASSAGGGGGGLGEQFF. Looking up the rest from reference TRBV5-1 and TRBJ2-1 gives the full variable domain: KAGVTQTPRYLIKTRGQQVTLSCSPISGHRSVSWYQQTPGQGLQFLFEYFSETQRNKGNFPGRFSGRQFSNSRSEMNVSTLELGDSALYLCASSAGGGGGGLGEQFFGPGTRLTVL.